This T cell receptor beta chain derives from a study of PD-1 blockade in classical Hodgkin lymphoma (dated by TCRdb to between 2020 and 2021). In terms of the full investigation: Nivolumab dosing was 3 mg/kg intravenously every 2 weeks, continuing until either disease progression or unacceptable toxicity. To define a peripheral blood immune signature of response to PD-1 blockade in classical Hodgkin lymphoma, the study combined TCR beta sequencing with CyTOF. Study-wide findings and limitations: Baseline diversity similar to that of newly diagnosed patients was observed in trial patients achieving complete response, whereas significantly lower diversity was observed in partial responders and progressors. A significant rise by C4D1 was seen in CD4+ but not CD8+ TCR diversity (p=0.0027 vs p=0.16), with the rise being most apparent in complete responders (p=0.02). The study was restricted to a single clinical trial cohort, and the causes of repertoire differences, possibly disease activity or prior therapy, were left undefined. Baseline TCR diversity was reported to be lower in newly diagnosed patients than in healthy donors and to be lower still in relapsed/refractory patients. Lower diversity was observed in patients in whom nivolumab was started less than 1 year after ASCT, and these patients were excluded from later analyses so that confounding by immune reconstitution would be avoided.

This sample's time point label indicates: cycle 1 day 1 (C1D1), immediately before nivolumab initiation. Relapse after autologous stem cell transplantation had occurred in all trial patients, and cohorts A, B and C were distinguished by prior brentuximab vedotin exposure. The trial cohort comprised 60 or so patients with relapsed/refractory classical Hodgkin lymphoma whose best overall responses were complete response, partial response or progressive disease. In the multi-cohort phase II CheckMate 205 trial, trial patients received single-agent nivolumab. An independent review committee assessed best overall response by applying the 2007 International Working Group response criteria. PBMCs from the trial were collected at three points: immediately before nivolumab initiation (C1D1), and during therapy at cycle 2 day 1 and cycle 4 day 1. Peripheral blood was collected in 8 mL Vacutainer Cell Preparation Tubes, from which PBMCs were isolated by centrifugation and then cryopreserved.

Only a few counts were recorded for this clone. Its cognate antigen has yet to be identified. It has no much larger one-base neighbor in the sample; base qualities were not kept. Genomic DNA was extracted with the Qiagen DNeasy kit from unsorted PBMCs and from negatively selected CD4+ and CD8+ fractions. TCR beta CDR3 regions were amplified by immunoSEQ multiplex PCR using primers annealing to V and J segments. Amplification bias was minimized using a synthetic immune receptor repertoire, and residual bias was removed computationally after sequencing. Turning to the authors' computational methods: Repertoire diversity was quantified as the Shannon entropy index using custom Python scripts. Unsorted, CD4+ and CD8+ repertoires were analyzed separately, except in combined analyses where CD4+ and CD8+ sequences were merged in silico. Clonal expansion was defined as at least a 2-fold frequency increase after treatment relative to C1D1, with a pseudocount of 0.5 for undetected baseline clones. Singleton clones were defined as clones with 0 or 1 copy at C1D1, and non-singleton clones were defined as clones with 2 or more copies. Clones expanded in unsorted samples were labelled as CD4+, CD8+ or unknown by matching protein sequences in sorted samples from the same patient. Wilcoxon tests were applied to paired samples to test diversity changes from C1D1 to C4D1. Not all clones reach the TCRdb copy of this immuneACCESS table, which keeps in-frame sequences only. Checked studies attribute under half of the gap to unresolved V genes and leave the rest unexplained. D and trimming were read from the DNA, whereas the V and J calls and clone size are those reported in that table. The sample profile shows roughly 15,000 clones; around 64% of them were found once. The ten top clones hold about 10% of the sample.

The germline V and J ends show losses of 7 bases and 4 bases respectively, and no gene match explains 5 bases of the junction. The cysteine opens and the phenylalanine closes a CDR3 of 13 amino acids. Only the CDR3 part of the read is kept: 39 bases, read in frame from the first base. CDR1 is given as SGHDT and CDR2 as YYEEEE, both from the germline V gene. The sample consisted of peripheral blood mononuclear cells (PBMCs), taken at baseline. The TCR sequence derives from a human donor with classical Hodgkin lymphoma. The V gene is TRBV5-6 and the J gene is TRBJ1-2; 9 middle bases align to TRBD1. This receptor has the CDR3 CASGTGTGYGYTF. The DNA sequence is TGTGCCAGCGGGACAGGGACCGGCTATGGCTACACCTTC.